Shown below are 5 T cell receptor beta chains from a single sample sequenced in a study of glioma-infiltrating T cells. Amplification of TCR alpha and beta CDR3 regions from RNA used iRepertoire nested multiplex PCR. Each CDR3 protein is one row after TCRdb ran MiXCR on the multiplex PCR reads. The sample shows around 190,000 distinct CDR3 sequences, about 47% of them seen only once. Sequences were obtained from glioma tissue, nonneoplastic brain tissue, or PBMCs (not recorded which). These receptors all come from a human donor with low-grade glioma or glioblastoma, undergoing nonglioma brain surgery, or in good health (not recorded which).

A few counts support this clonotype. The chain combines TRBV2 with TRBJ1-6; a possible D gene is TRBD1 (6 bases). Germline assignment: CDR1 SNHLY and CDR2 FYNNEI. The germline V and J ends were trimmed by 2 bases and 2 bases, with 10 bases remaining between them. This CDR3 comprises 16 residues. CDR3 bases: TGTGCCAGCAGTGAACAGGGGACTGCCTATAATTCACCCCTCCACTTT. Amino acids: CASSEQGTAYNSPLHF. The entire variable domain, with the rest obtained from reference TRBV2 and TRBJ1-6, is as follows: EPEVTQTPSHQVTQMGQEVILRCVPISNHLYFYWYRQILGQKVEFLVSFYNNEISEKSEIFDDQFSVERPDGSNFTLKIRSTKLEDSAMYFCASSEQGTAYNSPLHFGNGTRLTVT.

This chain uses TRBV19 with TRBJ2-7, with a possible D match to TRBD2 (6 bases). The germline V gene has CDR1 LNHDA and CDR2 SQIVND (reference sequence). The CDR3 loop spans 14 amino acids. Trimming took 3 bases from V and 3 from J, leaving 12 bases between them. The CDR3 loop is CASSMTAGDYEQYF. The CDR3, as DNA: TGTGCCAGTAGTATGACAGCGGGTGACTACGAGCAGTACTTC.

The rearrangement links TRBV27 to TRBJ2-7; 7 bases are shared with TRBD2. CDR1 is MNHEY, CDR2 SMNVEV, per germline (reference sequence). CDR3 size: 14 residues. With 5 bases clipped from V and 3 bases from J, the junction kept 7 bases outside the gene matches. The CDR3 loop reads CASSPLADHYEQYF. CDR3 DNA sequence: TGTGCCAGCAGTCCCCTAGCGGACCACTACGAGCAGTACTTC.

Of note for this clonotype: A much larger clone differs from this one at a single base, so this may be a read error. This CDR3 is CASSFIGAVVYNEQFF. CDR3 nucleotides: TGTGCCAGCAGTTTTATCGGGGCGGTAGTATACAATGAGCAGTTCTTC. This chain joins TRBV12-3 or TRBV12-4 and TRBJ2-1; D tentatively fits TRBD1 or TRBD2 (5 bases each). Trimming shortened V by 3 bases and J by 4 bases, and 16 bases separated the two germline ends. This CDR3 is built from 16 residues.

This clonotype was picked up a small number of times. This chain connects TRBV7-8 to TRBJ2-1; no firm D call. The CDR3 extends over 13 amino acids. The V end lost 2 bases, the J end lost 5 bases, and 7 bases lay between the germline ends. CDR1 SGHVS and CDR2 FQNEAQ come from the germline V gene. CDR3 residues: CASSLSQNNEQFF. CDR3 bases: TGTGCCAGCAGCTTATCCCAGAACAATGAGCAGTTCTTC.